These 9 T cell receptor beta chains originate from one sample sequenced in a study of radiation and T cells in renal cell carcinoma. Time point given: blood 2 weeks post-SBRT. Noted treatment: 15 Gy SBRT to primary tumor, nephrectomy 4 weeks later. Here immunoSEQ multiplex PCR was the method, and the copy in TCRdb shows in-frame clones only, minus some. The sample includes about 130,000 clones, roughly four fifths of them seen just once. Sequenced here: blood, sampled from a patient whose treatment included radiotherapy and nephrectomy. The receptors originated from a woman aged 60 to 75 with renal cell carcinoma.

The CDR3 nucleotides read TGTGCCAGCAGTTCGTCCTTAAACTATGGCTACACCTTC. This sequence encodes CASSSSLNYGYTF. This chain connects TRBV28 to TRBJ1-2; D is undetermined. The V end was cut by 4 bases, the J end by 2 bases, with 8 bases between. The V gene's germline CDR1 is MDHEN and CDR2 SYDVKM. The CDR3 length is 13 residues.

This chain uses TRBV18 with TRBJ2-7; D might be TRBD2 (6 bases). The CDR3 has 15 amino acids. Germline CDR1 and CDR2: KGHSH and LQKENI. Trimming stripped 4 bases from V and 0 bases from J, with 13 bases between. CDR3 loop: CASSQTGESSYEQYF. The CDR3 DNA follows: TGTGCCAGCTCACAAACGGGGGAAAGCTCCTACGAGCAGTACTTC.

The chain couples TRBV19 to TRBJ1-1, with a possible D match to TRBD1 (5 bases). CDR1 is LNHDA, CDR2 SQIVND, per germline (reference sequence). V was clipped by 5 bases and J by 4 bases, with 23 bases between them. This CDR3 has 17 amino acids. The CDR3 sequence: CASSAYPRTPSSTEAFF. The CDR3 bases are TGTGCCAGTAGTGCCTACCCTCGGACACCAAGTTCCACTGAAGCTTTCTTT.

In regard to this clone: One junction end disagrees with the germline gene, perhaps due to a read error. The genes are TRBV14 and TRBJ2-7; 14 bases line up with TRBD2. This CDR3 has 14 residues. Germline lookup yields CDR1 SGHDN and CDR2 FVKESK. CDR3 nucleotides: TGTGCCAGCAGCCAAGTAACGGGACTAGCGGGAGTAAGCTTC. It encodes CASSQVTGLAGVSF.

This rearrangement joins TRBV9 to TRBJ2-1; TRBD1 matches 10 bases. This CDR3 region has 16 residues. Germline assignment: CDR1 SGDLS and CDR2 YYNGEE. The J segment lost 12 bases and the V segment lost 4 bases, leaving 16 bases of the junction unmatched. In nucleotides, the CDR3 is TGTGCCAGCAGCCCTTGGGGGGGGACAGGGGTCGATGGGCAGTTCTTC. Translating it yields CASSPWGGTGVDGQFF.

V usage is TRBV19 and J usage is TRBJ1-1; 8 bases map to TRBD1. Per germline, CDR1 LNHDA and CDR2 SQIVND (reference sequence). Trimming at V came to 3 bases and at J to 3 bases, leaving 3 bases not matched to a gene. The CDR3 consists of 14 residues. The chain's CDR3 is CASSMDRVDTEAFF. CDR3 sequence (DNA): TGTGCCAGTAGTATGGACAGGGTGGACACTGAAGCTTTCTTT. The full variable domain, its missing parts supplied by reference TRBV19 and TRBJ1-1, is DGGITQSPKYLFRKEGQNVTLSCEQNLNHDAMYWYRQDPGQGLRLIYYSQIVNDFQKGDIAEGYSVSREKKESFPLTVTSAQKNPTAFYLCASSMDRVDTEAFFGQGTRLTVV.

J is TRBJ2-7 and V is TRBV29-1, with 10 bases identical to TRBD1. The CDR3 loop spans 14 amino acids. V lost 6 bases, J lost 4 bases, and 9 bases stayed unmatched. CDR1 is SQVTM and CDR2 is ANQGSEA in the germline V gene. CDR3 coding DNA: TGCAGCGTCACCCACCGGGACAGGGGTTACGAGCAGTACTTC. It translates to CSVTHRDRGYEQYF.

V and J are TRBV6-1 and TRBJ1-1; the D gene is possibly TRBD1 (6 bases). The CDR3 has 14 amino acids. Germline-derived CDR1 and CDR2 are MNHNS and SASEGT. Trimming pared 4 bases from V and 4 bases from J, leaving 13 bases between. The CDR3 coding sequence is TGTGCCAGCAGTGGCGACAGGTCCTCCACTGAAGCTTTCTTT. Amino acid sequence: CASSGDRSSTEAFF.

The chain has TRBV21-1 and TRBJ1-5; the table's D call of TRBD1 was not tested on the DNA. TRBV21-1 is an annotated pseudogene. The CDR3 is made up of 15 amino acids. This CDR3 is CASSKVHRVNQPQHF. The CDR3, as DNA: TGTGCCAGCAGCAAAGTTCACAGAGTCAATCAGCCCCAGCATTTT.